These 3 T cell receptor beta chains were all obtained from the same sample, sequenced in a study of cytomegalovirus exposure and HLA in healthy donors. The PCR made use of 60 Vbeta and 13 Jbeta primers. Libraries were prepared by immunoSEQ multiplex PCR; TCRdb keeps only in-frame clonotypes and omits some of them. The table includes 130,000 to 150,000 clones, 60% to 85% detected once. The sample taken for sequencing was PBMCs. These receptors came from a man in his forties or fifties in good health and CMV-seropositive.

The V call is TRBV4-3, the J call TRBJ2-7, with 7 bases matching TRBD1. Germline assignment: CDR1 LGHNA and CDR2 YSLEER. There are 12 residues in the CDR3. Trimming removed 0 bases from V and 7 bases from J; junction bases left unmatched: 0. DNA of the CDR3: TGCGCCAGCAGCCAAGACAGGGGGGAGCAGTACTTC. This translates into CASSQDRGEQYF.

The rearrangement links TRBV28 to TRBJ2-2; TRBD2 matches at 13 bases. The trim removed 1 base at V and 5 bases at J, leaving 7 bases unmatched. CDR1 MDHEN and CDR2 SYDVKM come from the germline V gene. This CDR3 is built from 18 residues. Here the CDR3 reads CASSLLGLAGSGTGELFF. The CDR3 nucleotides read TGTGCCAGCAGTTTATTGGGACTAGCGGGATCAGGGACCGGGGAGCTGTTTTTT.

There are a few counts of this clone. This chain links TRBV5-6 with TRBJ1-1; D is undetermined. V lost 3 bases to trimming and J lost 4 bases, with 4 bases between them. This CDR3 has 11 residues. From germline, CDR1 is SGHDT and CDR2 YYEEEE. As DNA, the CDR3 is TGTGCCAGCAGCTCTTTCACTGAAGCTTTCTTT. This encodes CASSSFTEAFF.